A single sample gave rise to the 27 T cell receptor beta chains below, sequenced in a study of CD8 T cells in Susac syndrome. RNA was extracted with the RNeasy kit, and a quantity of roughly 0.5 to 1 ug was reverse transcribed using random hexamers. From the immunoSEQ multiplex PCR reads, TCRdb called clonotypes with MiXCR, one entry per CDR3 protein. Among 150,000 to 200,000 distinct CDR3 sequences listed, around 94% were seen once. Sequencing input: CD4+ T cells from PBMCs. The receptors were sampled from a human donor with multiple sclerosis.

J is TRBJ1-1 and V is TRBV7-9, with TRBD1 identical over 9 bases. CDR3 length: 17 residues. CDR1 and CDR2 (germline): SEHNR, FQNEAQ (reference sequence). The junction had 14 bases not matched to a gene; V was cut back by 5 bases and J by 4 bases. CDR3 residues: CASSDFPGQGGSTEAFF. The CDR3 DNA is TGTGCCAGCAGCGACTTCCCGGGACAGGGTGGTAGCACTGAAGCTTTCTTT.

The gene calls are TRBV4-1 and TRBJ1-2; no reliable D call. The length of the CDR3 is 16 residues. Trimming pared 1 base from V and 3 bases from J, leaving 15 bases between. Germline lookup yields CDR1 MGHRA and CDR2 YSYEKL. CDR3 protein: CASSQVVRNRDYGYTF. The CDR3 coding sequence is TGCGCCAGCAGCCAAGTCGTTCGTAATCGGGACTATGGCTACACCTTC.

The chain employs TRBV6-1 and TRBJ2-2; 8 bases are a match to TRBD2. The CDR3 contains 14 residues. Germline V gene lookup returns CDR1 MNHNS and CDR2 SASEGT. Germline trimming cut 11 bases from V and 3 bases from J; bases unmatched to any gene: 8. The CDR3 is CAVQREPYTGELFF. In DNA form, the CDR3 reads TGTGCCGTACAGCGGGAGCCCTACACCGGGGAGCTGTTTTTT.

The gene calls are TRBV2 and TRBJ2-1; TRBD2 might be the D (6 bases). Looked up from germline, CDR1 is SNHLY and CDR2 is FYNNEI. The CDR3 extends over 15 amino acids. V was trimmed by 2 bases and J by 5 bases, leaving 13 bases between them. The CDR3 reads CASSELLAVDNEQFF. The CDR3 bases are TGTGCCAGCAGTGAACTACTAGCCGTCGACAATGAGCAGTTCTTC.

This chain joins TRBV5-1 and TRBJ1-4; D perhaps matches TRBD1 (6 bases). Looked up from germline, CDR1 is SGHRS and CDR2 is YFSETQ. Between the trimmed V and J ends, which lost 4 bases and 8 bases, there was a span of 18 bases. The CDR3 runs to 15 residues. The CDR3 here is CASSPSTGQREKLFF. CDR3 coding DNA: TGCGCCAGCAGCCCCTCTACAGGGCAAAGGGAAAAACTGTTTTTT.

This clonotype showed up just once. This chain uses TRBV7-2 with TRBJ1-1; tentatively, D is TRBD1 (6 bases). CDR1 is SGHTA, CDR2 FQGNSA, per germline. The ends were cut back, 5 bases at V and 3 bases at J, with 13 bases in the middle. CDR3 length: 14 amino acids. The CDR3 is CASSQGGKYTEAFF. In DNA, the CDR3 is TGTGCCAGCAGCCAAGGGGGGAAATACACTGAAGCTTTCTTT.

The rearrangement joins TRBV2 to TRBJ1-2; 9 bases map to TRBD1. CDR1 is SNHLY, CDR2 FYNNEI, per germline. The CDR3 is 14 residues long. V was clipped by 9 bases and J by 7 bases; unmatched bases: 12. CDR3 in DNA: TGTGCCAGTCCCAGGGACAGGGAAATCAGTGGCTACACCTTC. Its protein is CASPRDREISGYTF.

The chain couples TRBV19 to TRBJ1-4; unclear D gene. In germline, CDR1 is LNHDA, CDR2 SQIVND (reference sequence). This CDR3 comprises 14 residues. V lost 7 bases and J 4 bases, leaving 13 bases between the germline ends. CDR3 protein: CASNPTADNEKLFF. In DNA form, the CDR3 reads TGTGCCAGTAACCCAACAGCGGATAATGAAAAACTGTTTTTT. The full variable domain, in which reference TRBV19 and TRBJ1-4 provide the parts outside the CDR3, is DGGITQSPKYLFRKEGQNVTLSCEQNLNHDAMYWYRQDPGQGLRLIYYSQIVNDFQKGDIAEGYSVSREKKESFPLTVTSAQKNPTAFYLCASNPTADNEKLFFGSGTQLSVL.

The chain uses TRBV20-1 and TRBJ1-4, with 7 bases that match TRBD1. The CDR3 is 18 residues long. CDR1 and CDR2 (germline): DFQATT, SNEGSKA (reference sequence). V shed 0 bases, J shed 0 bases, and the junction held 10 bases outside the gene matches. CDR3 loop: CSARERGRGHATNEKLFF. As DNA, the CDR3 is TGCAGTGCTAGAGAAAGGGGTAGGGGGCACGCAACTAATGAAAAACTGTTTTTT.

V usage is TRBV6-5 and J usage is TRBJ2-2, with D perhaps TRBD2 (6 bases). Germline V gene lookup returns CDR1 MNHEY and CDR2 SVGAGI. Trimming took off 5 bases at V and 7 bases at J, with 17 bases between the two ends. The CDR3 has 15 amino acids. In DNA, the CDR3 is TGTGCCAGCAGTCCCGGGGGTCGGAGGATCGGGGAGCTGTTTTTT. It yields the protein CASSPGGRRIGELFF.

The V gene is TRBV20-1, the J gene TRBJ2-7; 8 positions agree with TRBD1. The germline gives CDR1 DFQATT, CDR2 SNEGSKA (reference sequence). This CDR3 contains 15 residues. The ends lost 2 bases at V and 3 bases at J; junction bases unmatched: 9. CDR3 DNA: TGCAGTGCTAGAAACCCTGGACAGGGACTCTACGAGCAGTACTTC. Protein sequence: CSARNPGQGLYEQYF.

This clonotype has more than one count but fewer than ten. The chain carries TRBV2 and TRBJ2-2; 7 bases map to TRBD1. CDR3 size: 14 residues. Germline V gives CDR1 SNHLY, CDR2 FYNNEI. The ends lost 5 bases at V and 1 base at J; junction bases unmatched: 1. The CDR3 spells CASSWTGNTGELFF. For the CDR3, the DNA is TGTGCCAGCAGTTGGACAGGGAACACCGGGGAGCTGTTTTTT.

The chain combines TRBV30 with TRBJ2-7; D might be TRBD1 or TRBD2, each matching 5 bases. The V and J ends lost 2 bases and 5 bases respectively, with 13 bases between them. Germline lookup yields CDR1 GTSNPN and CDR2 SVGIG (reference sequence). The CDR3 totals 13 residues. The CDR3 sequence is CAWSTGALDEQYF. As DNA, the CDR3 is TGTGCCTGGAGTACCGGGGCTCTCGACGAGCAGTACTTC.

The chain joins TRBV29-1 to TRBJ2-1; TRBD2 agrees at 7 bases. V trimming: 4 bases; J trimming: 6 bases; junction bases outside the gene matches: 9. The CDR3 runs to 14 residues. Germline CDR1 reads SQVTM; CDR2 reads ANQGSEA. CDR3 in amino acids: CSVVAQRGINEQFF. The DNA of the CDR3 is TGCAGCGTTGTGGCCCAGCGGGGCATCAATGAGCAGTTCTTC.

This sequence joins TRBV7-9 and TRBJ2-7; 7 bases line up with TRBD1. With 4 bases clipped from V and 7 bases from J, the junction kept 7 bases outside the gene matches. CDR3 size: 13 residues. Per the germline V gene, CDR1 is SEHNR and CDR2 is FQNEAQ (reference sequence). CDR3 bases: TGTGCCAGCAGCTCTAGGGGGCCTGAGGAGCAGTACTTC. Its translation is CASSSRGPEEQYF.

The chain is built from TRBV30 and TRBJ1-3; TRBD1 matches 7 bases. Unmatched junction bases numbered 4, after V lost 5 bases and J lost 0 bases. Germline CDR1 and CDR2: GTSNPN and SVGIG (reference sequence). The CDR3 covers 14 residues. CDR3 sequence reads: CAWFQGVSGNTIYF. The DNA for the CDR3 is TGTGCCTGGTTCCAGGGGGTCTCTGGAAACACCATATATTTT.

The DNA for the CDR3 is TGTGCCAGCAGCTCTGGGACAGGGAGCACCTACAATGAGCAGTTCTTC. It translates to CASSSGTGSTYNEQFF. V and J are TRBV6-2 or TRBV6-3 and TRBJ2-1, with 9 bases aligning to TRBD1. Germline CDR1 reads MNHEY; CDR2 reads SVGEGT. J was trimmed by 2 bases and V by 6 bases; bases with no gene match: 8. The CDR3 length is 16 residues.

CDR3 DNA: TGTGCTAGTGGTTTATTGGTAGCCCAGCATTTT. It translates to CASGLLVAQHF. The chain links TRBV12-5 to TRBJ1-5; unclear D gene. CDR3 length: 11 amino acids. Germline CDR1 reads LGHNT; CDR2 reads FRNRAP. V was shortened by 3 bases and J by 11 bases, with 8 bases between the two germline ends. The whole variable domain, remainder taken from reference TRBV12-5 and TRBJ1-5, is DARVTQTPRHKVTEMGQEVTMRCQPILGHNTVFWYRQTMMQGLELLAYFRNRAPLDDSGMPKDRFSAEMPDATLATLKIQPSEPRDSAVYFCASGLLVAQHFGDGTRLSIL.

This chain uses TRBV29-1 with TRBJ2-2; 7 bases fit TRBD2. Germline assignment: CDR1 SQVTM and CDR2 ANQGSEA. The V segment lost 6 bases and the J segment 4 bases; nucleotides outside the gene matches: 5. The CDR3 spans 13 residues. The CDR3 sequence is CSVDGGTTGELFF. Here the CDR3 DNA reads TGCAGCGTCGACGGGGGGACCACCGGGGAGCTGTTTTTT.

In DNA, the CDR3 is TGTGCCAGCAGCTTATCGTTCGACACGAACACTGAAGCTTTCTTT. Translating gives CASSLSFDTNTEAFF. The chain joins TRBV7-2 to TRBJ1-1; unclear D gene. The germline V gene encodes CDR1 SGHTA and CDR2 FQGNSA. The CDR3 totals 15 residues. The ends were cut back, 2 bases at V and 1 base at J, with 11 bases in the middle.

This clonotype came up once. The genes are TRBV7-2 and TRBJ2-4; unclear D gene. Germline assignment: CDR1 SGHTA and CDR2 FQGNSA. V lost 6 bases to trimming and J lost 8 bases, with 8 bases between them. CDR3 length: 11 residues. CDR3 amino acids: CASSRIDIQYF. CDR3 in DNA: TGTGCCAGCAGTCGAATTGACATTCAGTACTTC. Filled out from reference TRBV7-2 and TRBJ2-4, the complete variable domain reads GAGVSQSPSNKVTEKGKDVELRCDPISGHTALYWYRQSLGQGLEFLIYFQGNSAPDKSGLPSDRFSAERTGGSVSTLTIQRTQQEDSAVYLCASSRIDIQYFGAGTRLSVL.

The chain combines TRBV29-1 with TRBJ1-5; D perhaps matches TRBD1 (6 bases). Per germline, CDR1 SQVTM and CDR2 ANQGSEA. Trimming pared 7 bases from V and 3 bases from J, leaving 13 bases between. The CDR3 has 13 amino acids. CDR3 nucleotide sequence: TGCAGCGCTGGGGGGCAAATCAATCAGCCCCAGCATTTT. It yields the protein CSAGGQINQPQHF. The whole variable domain, remainder taken from reference TRBV29-1 and TRBJ1-5, is SAVISQKPSRDICQRGTSLTIQCQVDSQVTMMFWYRQQPGQSLTLIATANQGSEATYESGFVIDKFPISRPNLTFSTLTVSNMSPEDSSIYLCSAGGQINQPQHFGDGTRLSIL.

The V gene is TRBV7-6, the J gene TRBJ1-3, with a tentative D call TRBD1 (6 bases). V was pared by 1 base and J by 4 bases, with 8 bases between. The CDR3 runs to 14 residues. The germline gives CDR1 SGHVS, CDR2 FNYEAQ. CDR3 region: CASSLGQEGNTIYF. CDR3 DNA: TGTGCCAGCAGCTTAGGACAGGAAGGAAACACCATATATTTT.

J is TRBJ1-2 and V is TRBV28; D is unresolved. The germline gives CDR1 MDHEN, CDR2 SYDVKM. V was shortened by 6 bases and J by 8 bases, with 16 bases between the two germline ends. The CDR3 loop spans 13 amino acids. This CDR3 reads CASSPGGVRGYTF. The CDR3 DNA reads TGTGCCAGCAGCCCTGGCGGGGTCCGGGGCTACACCTTC.

The gene calls are TRBV7-9 and TRBJ2-7; D is perhaps TRBD1 (6 bases). This CDR3 comprises 15 residues. CDR1 and CDR2 (germline): SEHNR, FQNEAQ (reference sequence). V shed 1 base and J shed 6 bases, with 16 bases lying between them. The CDR3: CASSLGAGGAGEQYF. In DNA, the CDR3 is TGTGCCAGCAGCTTAGGGGCTGGGGGCGCGGGCGAGCAGTACTTC.

J is TRBJ2-1 and V is TRBV2, with a possible D match to TRBD2 (6 bases). V gave up 6 bases and J gave up 4 bases, with 19 bases separating them. This CDR3 has 16 amino acids. Per germline, CDR1 SNHLY and CDR2 FYNNEI. Here the CDR3 reads CASRNLADVKYNEQFF. CDR3 in DNA: TGTGCCAGCAGGAACTTAGCGGATGTAAAATACAATGAGCAGTTCTTC. Full variable domain (rest looked up from reference TRBV2 and TRBJ2-1): EPEVTQTPSHQVTQMGQEVILRCVPISNHLYFYWYRQILGQKVEFLVSFYNNEISEKSEIFDDQFSVERPDGSNFTLKIRSTKLEDSAMYFCASRNLADVKYNEQFFGPGTRLTVL.

The V and J genes are TRBV4-2 and TRBJ2-1; tentative D call: TRBD2 (6 bases). There are 17 residues in the CDR3. V dropped 4 bases and J dropped 6 bases, with 22 bases sitting between them. From germline, CDR1 is LGHNA and CDR2 YNFKEQ. CDR3 protein: CASSPKLASVTGNEQFF. CDR3 sequence (DNA): TGTGCCAGCAGCCCTAAGTTGGCTAGCGTTACAGGCAATGAGCAGTTCTTC.